Below are 15 T cell receptor beta chains sequenced from a single sample in a study of low-dose radiotherapy and immunotherapy resistance in tumors. Alpha and beta chains were covered, as first-strand cDNA relied on TRAV- and TRBV-specific primers. Both a constant-region primer and a V-primer adapter served to amplify TCRs across 15 to 20 PCR cycles. TCRdb processed the reads anew with MiXCR; each CDR3 protein has one entry. The sample yields 55,000 to 70,000 distinct CDR3 sequences, about 23% seen once. Time point indicated: before trial treatment. Material: PBMCs, obtained before treatment. All receptors derive from a male donor with prostate cancer.

This clonotype occurred many times. V gene TRBV4-1 combines with J gene TRBJ2-7, with TRBD1 matching 7 bases. Germline CDR1 and CDR2: MGHRA and YSYEKL. The CDR3 extends over 14 amino acids. The V gene end was trimmed by 3 bases and the J gene end by 3 bases; junction bases not matched to a gene: 5. The CDR3 DNA is TGCGCCAGCAGCCAGACAGGGAACCGCTACGAGCAGTACTTC. Amino acids: CASSQTGNRYEQYF.

This clonotype occurred many times. V gene TRBV9 combines with J gene TRBJ2-5; 8 bases are a match to TRBD1. The germline V gene encodes CDR1 SGDLS and CDR2 YYNGEE. CDR3 size: 15 residues. The V gene end was trimmed by 3 bases and the J gene end by 2 bases; junction bases not matched to a gene: 6. The CDR3 DNA reads TGTGCCAGCAGCGCCCGACAGGGGATGCAAGAGACCCAGTACTTC. Its translation is CASSARQGMQETQYF.

This clonotype counts as medium-sized. CDR3 protein: CASSSPGNRGSYEQYF. The CDR3 nucleotides are TGTGCCAGCAGTTCGCCCGGGAATCGGGGCTCCTACGAGCAGTACTTC. The chain is built from TRBV28 and TRBJ2-7, with a possible D match to TRBD2 (5 bases). This CDR3 comprises 16 residues. V lost 4 bases and J 0 bases, leaving 16 bases between the germline ends. In germline, CDR1 is MDHEN, CDR2 SYDVKM. The full variable domain, its missing parts supplied by reference TRBV28 and TRBJ2-7, is DVKVTQSSRYLVKRTGEKVFLECVQDMDHENMFWYRQDPGLGLRLIYFSYDVKMKEKGDIPEGYSVSREKKERFSLILESASTNQTSMYLCASSSPGNRGSYEQYFGPGTRLTVT.

This clonotype was picked up many times. CDR3 sequence (DNA): TGTGCCAGCAGCCCCCAAGTAGCGGGGACCTACGAGCAGTACTTC. It codes for CASSPQVAGTYEQYF. The chain employs TRBV3-1 and TRBJ2-7; 8 nucleotides agree with TRBD2. Trimming removed 4 bases from V and 2 bases from J; junction bases left unmatched: 7. This CDR3 comprises 15 residues. Germline values: CDR1 LGHDT, CDR2 YNNKEL (reference sequence).

This clonotype was seen many times. J is TRBJ2-7 and V is TRBV27; 11 nucleotides agree with TRBD1. The CDR3 sequence is 17 residues long. The germline V gene has CDR1 MNHEY and CDR2 SMNVEV (reference sequence). V was pared by 7 bases and J by 5 bases, with 16 bases of the junction left unmatched. CDR3 DNA sequence: TGTGCCAGCATAGGAAGACGGACAGGGGGCCCGAGGGACGAGCAGTACTTC. Translating gives CASIGRRTGGPRDEQYF.

This clonotype was counted many times. This chain connects TRBV20-1 to TRBJ2-6, with D possibly being TRBD1 (6 bases). This CDR3 is 16 amino acids long. V lost 2 bases, J lost 0 bases, and 11 bases lay in between. In germline, CDR1 is DFQATT, CDR2 SNEGSKA (reference sequence). CDR3 nucleotides: TGCAGTGCTAGACGCAGGGGCAACTCTGGGGCCAACGTCCTGACTTTC. Amino acid sequence: CSARRRGNSGANVLTF.

There are a few counts of this clonotype. This sequence joins TRBV7-8 and TRBJ1-6; D remains ambiguous. The CDR3 length is 13 residues. V gave up 5 bases and J gave up 5 bases, with 7 bases separating them. In germline, CDR1 is SGHVS, CDR2 FQNEAQ. This CDR3 is CASSRHDNSPLHF. The CDR3 DNA follows: TGTGCCAGCAGCCGCCATGATAATTCACCCCTCCACTTT.

The table lists this clonotype with many counts. This sequence joins TRBV27 and TRBJ2-7, with D possibly called TRBD1 or TRBD2 (5 bases each). Germline V gene sequence: CDR1 MNHEY, CDR2 SMNVEV (reference sequence). The CDR3 is 15 residues long. Between the trimmed V and J ends, which lost 5 bases and 3 bases, there was a span of 17 bases. In DNA form, the CDR3 reads TGTGCCAGCAGTCCCGGGACCGCCTTAGTCTACGAGCAGTACTTC. Translated, it gives CASSPGTALVYEQYF.

This clonotype showed up just a few times. The rearrangement links TRBV28 to TRBJ1-5; no reliable D call. Germline V gene data show CDR1 as MDHEN and CDR2 as SYDVKM. Trimming left V 9 bases short and J 5 bases short, with 11 bases between. The CDR3 contains 12 residues. DNA for the CDR3: TGTGCCAGTCCCAATACTCATCAGCCCCAGCATTTT. This translates into CASPNTHQPQHF.

This clonotype turned up a few times. In DNA form, the CDR3 reads TGTGCCCTCCATGATGGGCAGGGGGCCTACGAGCAGTACTTC. Translated, it gives CALHDGQGAYEQYF. The V gene is TRBV5-4, the J gene TRBJ2-7; 7 nucleotides agree with TRBD1. V gave up 10 bases and J gave up 2 bases; unmatched junction bases: 12. CDR1 and CDR2 from the germline V gene are SGHNT and YYREEE (reference sequence). This CDR3 is 14 amino acids long.

This clonotype was detected ten times or more. The rearrangement links TRBV24-1 to TRBJ2-3, with a tentative D call TRBD1 (5 bases). CDR3 length: 15 amino acids. The V end lost 4 bases, the J end lost 0 bases, and 10 bases lay between the germline ends. Germline V gene lookup returns CDR1 KGHDR and CDR2 SFDVKD. CDR3 DNA: TGTGCCACCAGTGACCGACAGTCTAGCACAGATACGCAGTATTTT. Translation: CATSDRQSSTDTQYF.

This clonotype was recorded many times. The J gene is TRBJ2-1, the V gene TRBV6-2 or TRBV6-3; 8 bases map to TRBD2. The germline V gene encodes CDR1 MNHEY and CDR2 SVGEGT. This CDR3 is built from 15 residues. Unmatched junction bases numbered 14, after V lost 8 bases and J lost 8 bases. In nucleotides, the CDR3 is TGTGCCAGCTCCCCGCGGGCGGGGGGAGGGGATGAGCAGTTCTTC. It encodes CASSPRAGGGDEQFF.

This chain connects TRBV27 to TRBJ2-7; D may be TRBD2 (6 bases). The CDR3 loop spans 15 amino acids. CDR1 and CDR2 from the germline V gene are MNHEY and SMNVEV (reference sequence). Trimming removed 6 bases from V and 7 bases from J, with 22 bases in between. The CDR3 region is CASSPIAAILREQYF. CDR3 in DNA: TGTGCCAGCAGCCCGATAGCGGCAATCTTACGGGAGCAGTACTTC.

This clonotype was detected ten times or more. The V and J genes are TRBV18 and TRBJ2-4; 9 bases are a match to TRBD2. CDR3 size: 17 residues. With 0 bases clipped from V and 0 bases from J, the junction kept 3 bases outside the gene matches. Germline-derived CDR1 and CDR2 are KGHSH and LQKENI. This chain's CDR3 is CASSPPASGTAKNIQYF. Here the CDR3 DNA reads TGTGCCAGCTCACCACCAGCTAGCGGGACAGCCAAAAACATTCAGTACTTC.

This clonotype was counted ten times or more. The chain uses TRBV7-2 and TRBJ2-3; D not certain. The germline V gene encodes CDR1 SGHTA and CDR2 FQGNSA. The CDR3 is 16 amino acids. V was trimmed by 2 bases and J by 2 bases, leaving 14 bases between them. CDR3 sequence reads: CASSLRAGEYTDTQYF. The CDR3 DNA sequence: TGTGCCAGCAGCTTACGGGCTGGCGAATACACAGATACGCAGTATTTT. Full variable domain (remainder filled in from reference TRBV7-2 and TRBJ2-3): GAGVSQSPSNKVTEKGKDVELRCDPISGHTALYWYRQSLGQGLEFLIYFQGNSAPDKSGLPSDRFSAERTGGSVSTLTIQRTQQEDSAVYLCASSLRAGEYTDTQYFGPGTRLTVL.